Included here is one T cell receptor (beta chain) sequence, with context. Antigen specificity is unknown. This sample stems from a study of T cell responses to AZD1222 COVID-19 vaccine. Assay: immunoSEQ multiplex PCR; the TCRdb copy retains only in-frame clones and omits some. Counted here are 170,000 or so clones, over 80% occurring once; the ten biggest clones make up about 1%. Germline CDR1 ENHRY, CDR2 SYGVKD. The CDR3 covers 13 residues. Trimming left V 1 base short and J 1 base short, with 4 bases between. Whole-study results and caveats: A rise in Spike-specific TCR breadth and depth followed two AZD1222 doses. Vaccine-associated CD4 TCRs spanned spike, dominant at 160-218 and 743-854. The peak T cell response came first, and repertoires were sampled only after it. Seropositive AZD1222 recipients at baseline numbered only 5 or 6.

The TCR originated in an adult who received the MenACWY meningococcal vaccine as a control. V is TRBV10-3 and J is TRBJ1-1; no clear D. The source material was peripheral blood, sampled 28 days after the second dose of the MenACWY control vaccine. The CDR3 sequence: CAISEFGNTEAFF. The CDR3 nucleotides are TGTGCCATCAGTGAGTTCGGGAACACTGAAGCTTTCTTT.